The source of this T cell receptor (beta chain) is a study of cytomegalovirus exposure and HLA in healthy donors. In the PCR, 60 Vbeta and 13 Jbeta primers were used. Sequencing used immunoSEQ multiplex PCR; TCRdb keeps in-frame clones, though not all of them. The table shows some 200,000 clones, with about 9.4% occurring only once. CDR1 is SGDLS, CDR2 YYNGEE, per germline. J lost 5 bases, V lost 0 bases, and 6 bases had no gene match. The CDR3 is made up of 15 amino acids. This clone was seen a handful of times. Antigen unknown. Study findings and constraints: It was only CMV serostatus that was available as immune exposure information. Later on, an analysis found that several of the most significant clusters appeared to be linked to common viral pathogens, which included parvovirus B19. Fewer N-insertions (relative to the approximately 700-donor mean) were reportedly seen in an Asian-associated ancestry cluster in a later analysis.

The sequenced sample consisted of PBMCs. This chain connects TRBV9 to TRBJ2-7, with TRBD1 matching over 9 bases. The source of this sequence is a woman in her 30s in good health and CMV-seropositive. The CDR3 sequence: CASSVGQGGMNEQYF. In DNA form, the CDR3 reads TGTGCCAGCAGCGTAGGACAGGGGGGTATGAACGAGCAGTACTTC. Together with reference TRBV9 and TRBJ2-7, the CDR3 gives the full variable domain: DSGVTQTPKHLITATGQRVTLRCSPRSGDLSVYWYQQSLDQGLQFLIQYYNGEERAKGNILERFSAQQFPDLHSELNLSSLELGDSALYFCASSVGQGGMNEQYFGPGTRLTVT.